A selection of T cell receptor beta chains follows, all from one sample in a study of Graves' ophthalmopathy and Graves' hyperthyroidism. In TCRdb, the multiplex PCR reads were re-called with MiXCR into one record per CDR3 protein. Found here are 300,000 to 400,000 distinct CDR3 sequences, roughly a sixth of them singletons; the top ten hold 9% to 15%. Sequenced: peripheral blood. Receptors originate from an adult man with Graves' ophthalmopathy. CDR3s include the opening cysteine and the closing phenylalanine or tryptophan. D genes are given only for firm matches. Size is omitted from some rows. Given values are once, few, many or a class for expanded clones.

CDR3aa	CDR3nt	d_gene	abundance	j_gene	v_gene
CASSLTGPNYGYTF	TGCGCCAGCAGCTTGACAGGGCCCAACTATGGCTACACCTTC	-	many	TRBJ1-2	TRBV5-1
CASSYHRTGYSGNTIYF	TGTGCCAGCAGTTACCACCGGACAGGATACTCTGGAAACACCATATATTTT	TRBD1	-	TRBJ1-3	TRBV6-5
CASSHGVRRTLGSYNSPLHF	TGTGCCAGCAGCCATGGCGTTCGACGCACACTCGGCTCCTATAATTCACCCCTCCACTTT	-	many	TRBJ1-6	TRBV3-1
CASSLRTGHEQYF	TGTGCCAGCAGTTTAAGGACGGGACACGAGCAGTACTTC	-	many	TRBJ2-7	TRBV27
CSASRDRGRYEQYF	TGCAGTGCCAGCAGGGACAGGGGGCGTTACGAGCAGTACTTC	TRBD1	many	TRBJ2-7	TRBV20-1
CASTQGGQPNQPQHF	TGTGCCAGCACCCAGGGTGGGCAACCCAATCAGCCCCAGCATTTT	-	-	TRBJ1-5	TRBV12-3/TRBV12-4
CASSVRAGGNSGELFF	TGTGCCAGCAGTGTTCGGGCAGGGGGCAATTCCGGGGAGCTGTTTTTT	TRBD1	many	TRBJ2-2	TRBV2
CATHIGTGYGYIF	TGTGCCACCCACATCGGGACAGGCTATGGCTACATCTTC	TRBD1	few	TRBJ1-2	TRBV24-1
CSADSGLAKNIQYF	TGCAGTGCTGACTCTGGACTCGCCAAAAACATTCAGTACTTC	-	many	TRBJ2-4	TRBV20-1
CASRTHRGHSQPQHF	TGTGCCAGCAGAACACACCGGGGGCATAGTCAGCCCCAGCATTTT	-	-	TRBJ1-5	TRBV7-3
CASRQGTDTQYF	TGTGCCAGTAGACAGGGCACAGATACGCAGTATTTT	-	many	TRBJ2-3	TRBV19
CAWSVPSTSGTYEQYF	TGTGCCTGGAGTGTACCCTCGACTAGCGGAACCTACGAGCAGTACTTC	TRBD2	many	TRBJ2-7	TRBV30
CASSPGTGGLVTEAFF	TGCGCCAGCAGCCCCGGGACAGGGGGCTTAGTCACTGAAGCTTTCTTT	TRBD1	many	TRBJ1-1	TRBV4-1
CSARSGGQGLSGQETQYF	TGCAGTGCGCGGTCAGGGGGACAGGGGTTATCGGGGCAAGAGACCCAGTACTTC	TRBD1	many	TRBJ2-5	TRBV20-1
CASSLTTGTYEQYF	TGTGCCAGCAGTTTAACTACAGGGACCTACGAGCAGTACTTC	-	-	TRBJ2-7	TRBV28
CALGTSGVAKNIQYF	TGTGCCTTGGGGACTAGCGGGGTGGCCAAAAACATTCAGTACTTC	TRBD2	-	TRBJ2-4	TRBV30
CAISEVSGRAHEQYF	TGTGCCATCAGTGAGGTGAGCGGGAGGGCCCACGAGCAGTACTTC	TRBD2	many	TRBJ2-7	TRBV10-3
CASSLDGGSGTEAFF	TGTGCCAGCAGCTTAGATGGAGGGAGCGGCACTGAAGCTTTCTTT	-	many	TRBJ1-1	TRBV11-2
CASSPPVVGQETQYF	TGTGCCAGCAGCCCGCCAGTTGTGGGGCAAGAGACCCAGTACTTC	-	-	TRBJ2-5	TRBV6-1
CASTPGQNSYEQYF	TGTGCCAGCACCCCGGGACAGAACTCCTACGAGCAGTACTTC	TRBD1	-	TRBJ2-7	TRBV12-3/TRBV12-4
CASSLDRRTYGYTF	TGTGCCAGCAGCTTAGATCGGAGAACCTATGGCTACACCTTC	-	many	TRBJ1-2	TRBV7-2
CASSVQVWGYTF	TGTGCCAGCAGTGTACAGGTTTGGGGCTACACCTTC	-	-	TRBJ1-2	TRBV6-1
CSVSQGNDEQYF	TGCAGTGTTTCGCAGGGAAACGACGAGCAGTACTTC	-	-	TRBJ2-7	TRBV20-1
CAWNWGSRTGELFF	TGTGCCTGGAATTGGGGGAGTCGCACCGGGGAGCTGTTTTTT	-	many	TRBJ2-2	TRBV30
CASSLATRRGQYF	TGTGCCAGCAGCTTAGCGACGAGGCGCGGGCAGTACTTC	-	-	TRBJ2-7	TRBV7-2
CASSAREPHHF	TGTGCCAGCAGCGCGCGCGAGCCCCACCATTTC	-	many	TRBJ2-5	TRBV2
CASSIGTVYEQYF	TGTGCCAGCAGTATCGGGACCGTCTACGAGCAGTACTTC	-	many	TRBJ2-7	TRBV11-2
CASSVGVSSGNTIYF	TGTGCCAGCAGCGTAGGGGTAAGCTCTGGAAACACCATATATTTT	-	many	TRBJ1-3	TRBV9
CASSPSAVPQPQHF	TGTGCCAGCAGCCCCAGTGCGGTACCTCAGCCCCAGCATTTT	-	many	TRBJ1-5	TRBV7-3
CASSFRGSSPLHF	TGTGCCAGCAGTTTCAGGGGGAGTTCACCCCTCCACTTT	TRBD1	many	TRBJ1-6	TRBV6-1
CASSYSTARGGGSPLHF	TGTGCCAGCAGTTACTCGACGGCACGGGGAGGGGGCTCACCCCTCCACTTT	TRBD1	many	TRBJ1-6	TRBV6-5
CASTPLNTEAFF	TGTGCCAGCACCCCACTGAACACTGAAGCTTTCTTT	-	-	TRBJ1-1	TRBV28
CAWKRELGTEAFF	TGTGCCTGGAAAAGGGAACTCGGGACTGAAGCTTTCTTT	-	many	TRBJ1-1	TRBV30
CSDRRYRKLADSYEQYF	TGCAGTGACAGAAGGTATAGGAAGTTAGCGGATTCCTACGAGCAGTACTTC	-	many	TRBJ2-7	TRBV20-1
CASSYIAGTGRSYEQYF	TGTGCCAGCAGTTACATCGCTGGGACAGGGAGGTCCTACGAGCAGTACTTC	TRBD1	many	TRBJ2-7	TRBV6-2/TRBV6-3
CASSLGGRPYEQYF	TGCGCCAGCAGCTTGGGGGGGAGGCCCTACGAGCAGTACTTC	-	many	TRBJ2-7	TRBV5-1
CASSVDQMLGESQYF	TGTGCCAGCAGCGTAGACCAAATGCTGGGAGAGTCCCAGTACTTC	-	few	TRBJ2-5	TRBV11-2
CASTPGGRGTQYF	TGTGCCAGCACCCCAGGGGGTCGAGGGACCCAGTACTTC	TRBD1	many	TRBJ2-5	TRBV3-1
CASSFWGLPETQYF	TGTGCCAGCAGTTTTTGGGGGCTCCCAGAGACCCAGTACTTC	-	many	TRBJ2-5	TRBV12-3/TRBV12-4
CASSPWTVNLRDYGYTF	TGTGCCAGCAGCCCATGGACAGTCAATCTGAGGGACTATGGCTACACCTTC	-	many	TRBJ1-2	TRBV4-2
CASSRTQGTNYGYTF	TGTGCCAGCAGCCGAACACAGGGGACAAACTATGGCTACACCTTC	TRBD1	many	TRBJ1-2	TRBV11-2
CASSVTEMNTGELFF	TGCGCCAGCAGCGTGACAGAAATGAACACCGGGGAGCTGTTTTTT	-	many	TRBJ2-2	TRBV5-1
CASSNRGANVLTF	TGTGCCAGTAGTAATCGGGGGGCCAACGTCCTGACTTTC	-	many	TRBJ2-6	TRBV19
CASSLEGGSTYEQYF	TGTGCCAGCAGTTTAGAGGGCGGGAGTACCTACGAGCAGTACTTC	TRBD2	few	TRBJ2-7	TRBV12-3/TRBV12-4
CASSRGTGGDAETQYF	TGTGCCAGCAGCCGTGGGACAGGGGGCGACGCGGAGACCCAGTACTTC	TRBD1	many	TRBJ2-5	TRBV6-5
CAIRGGGTGGLQETQYF	TGTGCCATCAGGGGGGGTGGTACAGGGGGCCTTCAAGAGACCCAGTACTTC	TRBD1	many	TRBJ2-5	TRBV10-3
CASSLGWTGSSGNTIYF	TGTGCCAGCAGCTTAGGATGGACAGGCTCCTCTGGAAACACCATATATTTT	TRBD1	many	TRBJ1-3	TRBV7-8
CSVEVSHEQYF	TGCAGCGTTGAAGTCTCTCACGAGCAGTACTTC	-	many	TRBJ2-7	TRBV29-1
CASSATDEQYF	TGCGCCAGCAGTGCAACCGACGAGCAGTACTTC	-	-	TRBJ2-7	TRBV5-1
CATAGTGPRQPQHF	TGTGCCACCGCCGGGACAGGGCCTCGGCAGCCCCAGCATTTT	TRBD1	many	TRBJ1-5	TRBV27